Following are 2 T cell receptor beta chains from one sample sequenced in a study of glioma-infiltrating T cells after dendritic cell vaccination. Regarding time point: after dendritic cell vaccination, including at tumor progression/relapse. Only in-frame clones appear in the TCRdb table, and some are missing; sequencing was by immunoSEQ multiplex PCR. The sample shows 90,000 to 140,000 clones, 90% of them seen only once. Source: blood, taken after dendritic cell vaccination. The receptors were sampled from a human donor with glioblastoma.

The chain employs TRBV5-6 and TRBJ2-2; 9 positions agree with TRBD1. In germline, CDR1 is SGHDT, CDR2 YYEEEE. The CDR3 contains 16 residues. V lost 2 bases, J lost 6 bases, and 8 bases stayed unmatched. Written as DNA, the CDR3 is TGTGCCAGCAGCTTCGGGACAGGGTCTCTCTCCGGGGAGCTGTTTTTT. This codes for CASSFGTGSLSGELFF.

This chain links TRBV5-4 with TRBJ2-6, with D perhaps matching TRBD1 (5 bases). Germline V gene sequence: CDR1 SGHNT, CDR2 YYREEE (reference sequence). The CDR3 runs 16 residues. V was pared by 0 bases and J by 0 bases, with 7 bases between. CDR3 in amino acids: CASSLGQSSGANVLTF. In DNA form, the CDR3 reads TGTGCCAGCAGCTTGGGACAGAGCTCTGGGGCCAACGTCCTGACTTTC.